This T cell receptor beta chain was found in a study of control samples from healthy donors and cancer patients. Germline V gene data show CDR1 as LGHNA and CDR2 as YSLEER. The CDR3 consists of 15 residues. V lost 0 bases, J lost 5 bases, and 13 bases lay in between. This table comes from immunoSEQ multiplex PCR, and its TCRdb copy is limited to in-frame clones, with some not included. The table shows roughly 180,000 clones, with 80% to 95% occurring only once. The rearrangement uses TRBV4-3 and TRBJ2-5, with D perhaps matching TRBD2 (5 bases). This clonotype was obtained from a woman aged 60-75 years in good health. Specimen: blood. The CDR3 spells CASSQDGLRRETQYF. The DNA of the CDR3 is TGCGCCAGCAGCCAAGATGGTTTAAGGAGGGAGACCCAGTACTTC.